The 9 T cell receptor beta chains below all came from one sample that was sequenced in a study of T cells after yellow fever vaccination. TCRdb independently ran MiXCR on the 5' RACE reads; one entry per CDR3 protein. The sample gives roughly 68,000 distinct CDR3 sequences, approximately 6.1% of which show up once; about 39% is in the top ten. This material consisted of CD8+ T cells sorted from PBMCs, taken 45 days after the first yellow fever vaccination. The source is a man between 18 and 29 years old who received the YFV17D yellow fever vaccine.

This clonotype was seen many times. The V call is TRBV20-1, the J call TRBJ1-1; tentatively, D is TRBD1 (5 bases). V was trimmed by 0 bases and J by 5 bases, leaving 13 bases between them. Germline CDR1 reads DFQATT; CDR2 reads SNEGSKA (reference sequence). This CDR3 has 14 residues. This chain's CDR3 is CSARDLGGGTEAFF. The CDR3 region has the DNA TGCAGTGCTAGAGATCTTGGGGGAGGGACTGAAGCTTTCTTT.

The chain links TRBV7-2 to TRBJ2-3; D uncertain. The CDR3 spans 15 residues. Trimming left V 1 base short and J 1 base short, with 9 bases between. Germline-derived CDR1 and CDR2 are SGHTA and FQGNSA. The CDR3 DNA reads as TGTGCCAGCAGCTTAGGGACCTCCCGCACAGATACGCAGTATTTT. Translation: CASSLGTSRTDTQYF. Using reference TRBV7-2 and TRBJ2-3 for the parts outside the CDR3, the full variable domain is GAGVSQSPSNKVTEKGKDVELRCDPISGHTALYWYRQSLGQGLEFLIYFQGNSAPDKSGLPSDRFSAERTGGSVSTLTIQRTQQEDSAVYLCASSLGTSRTDTQYFGPGTRLTVL.

This clonotype was observed at least ten times. The chain couples TRBV20-1 to TRBJ2-7; the D gene is possibly TRBD2 (5 bases). The CDR3 covers 14 residues. Germline V CDR1 and CDR2: DFQATT, SNEGSKA (reference sequence). V lost 4 bases and J lost 0, with 13 bases in between. CDR3 in DNA: TGCAGTGCTAATGGAGGCGCAAGCTCCTACGAGCAGTACGTC. Its protein product is CSANGGASSYEQYV.

The table lists this clonotype with many counts. V and J are TRBV6-5 and TRBJ2-1; D is uncertain. Germline V CDR1 and CDR2: MNHEY, SVGAGI. This CDR3 contains 14 residues. With 3 bases removed from V and 9 bases from J, the gap between germline ends came to 15 bases. Written as DNA, the CDR3 is TGTGCCAGCAGTTATGGTAACGTGGGCGGTGAGCAGTTCTTC. As protein: CASSYGNVGGEQFF.

The rearrangement joins TRBV12-3 or TRBV12-4 to TRBJ1-2, with 9 bases that match TRBD1. V was pared by 5 bases and J by 8 bases, with 6 bases of the junction left unmatched. This CDR3 comprises 13 residues. CDR3 in DNA: TGTGCCAGCAGTCCCGGGACAGGGTTGGGCTACACCTTC. It yields the protein CASSPGTGLGYTF.

CDR3 loop: CSASETPQQGSPLHF. In nucleotides, the CDR3 is TGCAGTGCTAGTGAAACCCCCCAACAGGGATCGCCCCTCCACTTT. V and J are TRBV20-1 and TRBJ1-6; tentative D call: TRBD1 (6 bases). CDR3 length: 15 residues. From germline, CDR1 is DFQATT and CDR2 SNEGSKA (reference sequence). The germline V and J ends were trimmed by 3 bases and 13 bases, with 22 bases remaining between them.

This clonotype was counted at least ten times. The chain links TRBV9 to TRBJ2-5; D possibly corresponds to TRBD2 (5 bases). This CDR3 region has 14 residues. Germline V gene data show CDR1 as SGDLS and CDR2 as YYNGEE. The ends were cut back, 0 bases at V and 0 bases at J, with 6 bases in the middle. CDR3 DNA sequence: TGTGCCAGCAGCGTAGGGCGGGACCAAGAGACCCAGTACTTC. Translation: CASSVGRDQETQYF.

Remarks on this clonotype: A much larger clonotype is one base distant, so this may be a read error. This chain uses TRBV6-2 or TRBV6-3 with TRBJ2-5; D is ambiguous. Germline V gives CDR1 MNHEY, CDR2 SVGEGT. The length of the CDR3 is 12 residues. V lost 6 bases, J lost 5 bases, and 10 bases lay in between. The DNA of the CDR3 is TGTGCCAGCAGCCCCGATATTGAGACCCAGTACTTC. The encoded protein is CASSPDIETQYF.

This clonotype came up a few times. This chain connects TRBV13 to TRBJ2-5; either TRBD1 or TRBD2 may fit D (5 bases each). The CDR3 consists of 13 residues. V was shortened by 5 bases and J by 5 bases, with 12 bases between the two germline ends. Germline CDR1 reads PRHDT; CDR2 reads FYEKMQ (reference sequence). The CDR3 DNA sequence: TGTGCCAGCAGCCCTGGGACCTGGGAGACCCAGTACTTC. It yields the protein CASSPGTWETQYF.